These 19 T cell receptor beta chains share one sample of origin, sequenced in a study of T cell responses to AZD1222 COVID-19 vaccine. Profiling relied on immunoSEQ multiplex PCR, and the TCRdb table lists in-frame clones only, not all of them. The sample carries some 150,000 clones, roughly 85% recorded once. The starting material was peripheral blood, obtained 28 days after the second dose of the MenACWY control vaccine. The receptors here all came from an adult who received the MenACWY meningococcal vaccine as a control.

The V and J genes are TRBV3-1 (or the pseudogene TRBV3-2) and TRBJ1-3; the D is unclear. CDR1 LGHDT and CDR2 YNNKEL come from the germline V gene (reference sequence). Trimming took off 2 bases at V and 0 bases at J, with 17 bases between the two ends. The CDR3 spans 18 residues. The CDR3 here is CASSQRRTESYSGNTIYF. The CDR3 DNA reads TGTGCCAGCAGCCAAAGGCGGACGGAATCTTACTCTGGAAACACCATATATTTT.

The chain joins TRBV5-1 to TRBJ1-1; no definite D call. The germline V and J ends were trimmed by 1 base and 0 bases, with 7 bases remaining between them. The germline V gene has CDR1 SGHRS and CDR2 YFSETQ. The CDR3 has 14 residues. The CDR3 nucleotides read TGCGCCAGCAGCTTGAACGGCCTGAACACTGAAGCTTTCTTT. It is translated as CASSLNGLNTEAFF. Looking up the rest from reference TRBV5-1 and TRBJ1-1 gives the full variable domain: KAGVTQTPRYLIKTRGQQVTLSCSPISGHRSVSWYQQTPGQGLQFLFEYFSETQRNKGNFPGRFSGRQFSNSRSEMNVSTLELGDSALYLCASSLNGLNTEAFFGQGTRLTVV.

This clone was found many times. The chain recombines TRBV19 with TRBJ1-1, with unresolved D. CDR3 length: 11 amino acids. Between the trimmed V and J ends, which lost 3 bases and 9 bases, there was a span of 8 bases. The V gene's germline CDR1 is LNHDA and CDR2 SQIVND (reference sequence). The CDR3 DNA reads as TGTGCCAGTAGTATTGGGCCACAAGCTTTCTTT. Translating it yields CASSIGPQAFF.

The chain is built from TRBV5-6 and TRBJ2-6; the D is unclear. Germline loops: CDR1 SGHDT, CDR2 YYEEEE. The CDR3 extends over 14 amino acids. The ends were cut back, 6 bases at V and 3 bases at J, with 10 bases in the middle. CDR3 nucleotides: TGTGCCAGCACCACCTTGGATGGGGCCAACGTCCTGACTTTC. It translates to CASTTLDGANVLTF. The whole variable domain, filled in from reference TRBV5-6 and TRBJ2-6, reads DAGVTQSPTHLIKTRGQQVTLRCSPKSGHDTVSWYQQALGQGPQFIFQYYEEEERQRGNFPDRFSGHQFPNYSSELNVNALLLGDSALYLCASTTLDGANVLTFGAGSRLTVL.

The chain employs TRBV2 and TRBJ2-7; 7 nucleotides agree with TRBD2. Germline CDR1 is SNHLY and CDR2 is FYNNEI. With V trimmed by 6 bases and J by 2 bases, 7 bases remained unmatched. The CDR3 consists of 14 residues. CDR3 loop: CASSRAGRTYEQYV. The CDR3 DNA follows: TGTGCCAGCAGCCGAGCGGGGCGAACCTACGAGCAGTACGTC.

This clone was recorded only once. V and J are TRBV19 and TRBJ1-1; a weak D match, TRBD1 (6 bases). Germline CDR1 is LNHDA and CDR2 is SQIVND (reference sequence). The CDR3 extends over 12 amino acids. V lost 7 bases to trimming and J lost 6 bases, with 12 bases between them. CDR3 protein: CASKQGRAEAFF. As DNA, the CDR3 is TGTGCCAGTAAACAGGGTAGGGCTGAAGCTTTCTTT.

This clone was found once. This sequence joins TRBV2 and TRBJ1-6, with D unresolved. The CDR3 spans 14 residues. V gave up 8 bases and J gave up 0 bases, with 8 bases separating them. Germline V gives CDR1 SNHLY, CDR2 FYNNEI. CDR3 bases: TGTGCCAGCTCCACAAGCTCCTATAATTCACCCCTCCACTTT. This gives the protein CASSTSSYNSPLHF.

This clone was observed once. The CDR3 nucleotides read TGTGCCAGCAGTGGTTATAGCGGGGGCAACCCAGATACGCAGTATTTT. Translating it yields CASSGYSGGNPDTQYF. V gene TRBV27 combines with J gene TRBJ2-3; TRBD2 agrees at 9 bases. The trim removed 5 bases at V and 4 bases at J, leaving 10 bases unmatched. CDR3 length equals 16 residues. CDR1 MNHEY and CDR2 SMNVEV come from the germline V gene (reference sequence).

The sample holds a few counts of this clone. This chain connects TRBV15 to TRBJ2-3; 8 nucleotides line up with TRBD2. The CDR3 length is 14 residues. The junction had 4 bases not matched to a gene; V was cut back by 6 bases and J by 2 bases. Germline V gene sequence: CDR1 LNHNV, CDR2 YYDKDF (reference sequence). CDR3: CATSPGGVTDTQYF. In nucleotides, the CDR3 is TGTGCCACCAGTCCGGGGGGGGTCACAGATACGCAGTATTTT.

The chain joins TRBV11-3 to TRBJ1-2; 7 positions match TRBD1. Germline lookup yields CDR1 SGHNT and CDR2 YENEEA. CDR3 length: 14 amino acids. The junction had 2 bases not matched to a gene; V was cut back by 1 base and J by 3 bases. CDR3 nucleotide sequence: TGTGCCAGCAGCTTAGCAGGGGGGGACTATGGCTACACCTTC. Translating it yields CASSLAGGDYGYTF.

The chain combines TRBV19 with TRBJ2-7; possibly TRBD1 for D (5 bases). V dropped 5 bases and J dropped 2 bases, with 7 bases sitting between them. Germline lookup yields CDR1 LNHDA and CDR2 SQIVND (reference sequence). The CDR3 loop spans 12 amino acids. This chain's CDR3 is CASSQTAYEQYF. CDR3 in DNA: TGTGCCAGTAGTCAGACAGCCTACGAGCAGTACTTC.

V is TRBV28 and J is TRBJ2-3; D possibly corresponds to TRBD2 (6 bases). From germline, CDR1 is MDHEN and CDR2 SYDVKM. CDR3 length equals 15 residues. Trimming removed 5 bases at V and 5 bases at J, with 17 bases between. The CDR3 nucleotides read TGTGCCAGCAGTCAGACGGGCCCCGGGGGAGATACGCAGTATTTT. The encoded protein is CASSQTGPGGDTQYF. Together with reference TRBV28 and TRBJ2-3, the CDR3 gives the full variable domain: DVKVTQSSRYLVKRTGEKVFLECVQDMDHENMFWYRQDPGLGLRLIYFSYDVKMKEKGDIPEGYSVSREKKERFSLILESASTNQTSMYLCASSQTGPGGDTQYFGPGTRLTVL.

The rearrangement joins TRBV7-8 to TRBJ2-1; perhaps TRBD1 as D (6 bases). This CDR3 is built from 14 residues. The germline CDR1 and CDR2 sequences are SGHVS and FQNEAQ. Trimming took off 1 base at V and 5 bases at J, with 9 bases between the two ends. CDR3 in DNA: TGTGCCAGCAGCTTAGTAAGGACAGACAATGAGCAGTTCTTC. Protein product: CASSLVRTDNEQFF.

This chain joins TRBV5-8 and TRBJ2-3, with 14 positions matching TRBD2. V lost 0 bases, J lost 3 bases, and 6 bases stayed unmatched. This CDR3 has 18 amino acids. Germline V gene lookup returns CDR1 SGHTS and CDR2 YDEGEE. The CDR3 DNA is TGTGCCAGCAGCTTGGAGGGACTAGCGGGAGATGTGACAGATACGCAGTATTTT. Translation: CASSLEGLAGDVTDTQYF.

The CDR3 DNA is TGTGCCAGCTCACCTTCCTCCCCGGGTCCCTACGAGCAGTACTTC. This gives the protein CASSPSSPGPYEQYF. This chain connects TRBV18 to TRBJ2-7; D not resolved. Germline CDR1 reads KGHSH; CDR2 reads LQKENI. V gave up 3 bases and J gave up 2 bases, with 14 bases separating them. The CDR3 spans 15 residues.

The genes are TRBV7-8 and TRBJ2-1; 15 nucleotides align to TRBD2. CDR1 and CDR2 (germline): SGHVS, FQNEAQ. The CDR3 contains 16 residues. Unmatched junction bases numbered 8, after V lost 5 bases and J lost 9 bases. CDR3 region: CASSRGLAGGYGEQFF. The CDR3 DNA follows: TGTGCCAGCAGCCGAGGACTAGCGGGAGGGTATGGTGAGCAGTTCTTC.

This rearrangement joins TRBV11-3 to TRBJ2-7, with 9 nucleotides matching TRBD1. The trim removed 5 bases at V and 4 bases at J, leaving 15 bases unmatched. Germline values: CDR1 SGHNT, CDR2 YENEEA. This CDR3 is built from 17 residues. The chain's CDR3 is CASSPYHTGTGFYEQYF. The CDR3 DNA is TGTGCCAGCAGCCCATACCATACCGGGACAGGGTTTTACGAGCAGTACTTC.

As DNA, the CDR3 is TGCGCCAGCAGCCCAGGACAGGGCGGGACAGATACGCAGTATTTT. Its protein is CASSPGQGGTDTQYF. This chain connects TRBV5-1 to TRBJ2-3; 8 positions match TRBD1. CDR1 and CDR2 from the germline V gene are SGHRS and YFSETQ. The CDR3 is 15 residues long. The ends lost 4 bases at V and 3 bases at J; junction bases unmatched: 7.

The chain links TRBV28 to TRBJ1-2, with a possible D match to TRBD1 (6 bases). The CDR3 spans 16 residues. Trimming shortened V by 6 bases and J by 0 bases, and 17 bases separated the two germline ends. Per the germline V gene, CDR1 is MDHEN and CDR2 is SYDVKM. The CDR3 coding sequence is TGTGCCAGCAGCCATGAAGTGACAGGCCCTAACTATGGCTACACCTTC. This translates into CASSHEVTGPNYGYTF.